Listed here is a single T cell receptor beta chain. These data are taken from a study of blood T cells in healthy people across ages. Whole-study context: The capture of about one barcoded beta molecule per two T cells was achieved by template switching.

The CDR3 has 21 amino acids. Germline CDR1 reads SGHAT; CDR2 reads FQNNGV. V was pared by 1 base and J by 0 bases, with 16 bases of the junction left unmatched. Combining a sample-barcoded 5' primer with a J-beta primer mix, a second PCR ran for about 6 to 12 cycles. TCRdb reprocessed the 5' RACE reads with MiXCR, giving one entry per CDR3 protein. The data contain about 1,000,000 distinct CDR3 sequences, 45% of them singletons. This chain links TRBV11-2 with TRBJ2-3, with 10 bases that match TRBD2. This TCR derives from a woman aged 55-75 years in good health. Sequenced input: blood. The CDR3: CASSLGGASGRRVSSTDTQYF. Here the CDR3 DNA reads TGTGCCAGCAGCTTAGGGGGGGCTAGCGGGAGAAGAGTGTCTAGCACAGATACGCAGTATTTT.